This T cell receptor (beta chain) was identified in a study of T-cell memory formation after mild COVID-19. The wider study: TCR clustering was largely donor specific.

The CDR3 loop spans 12 amino acids. Looked up from germline, CDR1 is SGHTA and CDR2 is FQGTGA. Trimming shortened V by 5 bases and J by 6 bases, and 9 bases separated the two germline ends. Using its own MiXCR run on the 5' RACE reads, TCRdb lists one record per CDR3 protein. Among 400,000 to 500,000 distinct CDR3 sequences listed, 20% to 30% were seen once. The study, taken as a whole, reports: Among clones peaking at day 37 in the second wave, SARS-CoV-2 specificity remained unconfirmed. Pre-infection memory already had some responding clones, implying cross-reactive memory joined.

This clonotype was counted only a few times. No antigen is known for it. This chain joins TRBV7-3 and TRBJ2-3, with D tentatively TRBD1 or TRBD2 (6 bases each). The sequenced sample consisted of PBMCs or a T cell subset sorted from them (not recorded which). This TCR derives from an adult woman who had mild COVID-19 (a few samples of this study predate the infection). Cell type and time point are not known. In nucleotides, the CDR3 is TGTGCCAGCAGCAAAGGGGGGGATACGCAGTATTTT. Protein sequence: CASSKGGDTQYF.